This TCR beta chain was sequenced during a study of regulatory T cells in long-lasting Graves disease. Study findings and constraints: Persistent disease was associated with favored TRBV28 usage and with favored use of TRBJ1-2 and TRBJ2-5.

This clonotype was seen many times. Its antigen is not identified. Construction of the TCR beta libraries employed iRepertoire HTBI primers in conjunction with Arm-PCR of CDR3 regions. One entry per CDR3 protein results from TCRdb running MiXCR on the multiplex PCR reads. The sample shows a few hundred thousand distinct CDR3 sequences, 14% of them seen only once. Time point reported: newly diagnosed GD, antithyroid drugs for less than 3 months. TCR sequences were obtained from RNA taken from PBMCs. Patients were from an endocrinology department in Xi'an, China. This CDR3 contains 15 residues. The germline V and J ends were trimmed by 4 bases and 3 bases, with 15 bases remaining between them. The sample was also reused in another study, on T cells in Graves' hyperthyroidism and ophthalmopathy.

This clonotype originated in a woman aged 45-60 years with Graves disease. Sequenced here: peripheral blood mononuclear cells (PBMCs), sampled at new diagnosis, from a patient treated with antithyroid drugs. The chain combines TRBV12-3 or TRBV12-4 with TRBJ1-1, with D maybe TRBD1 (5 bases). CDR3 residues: CASSSVDTGHTEAFF. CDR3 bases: TGTGCCAGCAGTTCGGTGGACACCGGACACACTGAAGCTTTCTTT.